A selection of T cell receptor beta chains follows, all from one sample in a study of vaccination and CD4 T cells after COVID-19. One entry per CDR3 protein results from TCRdb running MiXCR on the PCR reads. The sample holds around 13,000 distinct CDR3 sequences, about four fifths seen once. Their antigens are not known. The sample taken for sequencing was CD4+ T cells from blood, cultured in vitro. All receptors come from a human donor who had recovered from COVID-19. CDR3s include the opening cysteine and the closing phenylalanine or tryptophan. A D gene is named only where the DNA matches it firmly. For some rows the clone size is stated as once, few or many, or as a class when expanded; others skip it.

d_gene | j_gene | v_gene | abundance | CDR3nt | CDR3aa
TRBD1 | TRBJ1-1 | TRBV20-1 | NA | TGCAGTGCTAAACCGGGACAGATCCTAAACACTGAAGCTTTCTTT | CSAKPGQILNTEAFF
NA | TRBJ1-5 | TRBV20-1 | few | TGCAGTGCTAGAGGGGACACTGATCAGCCCCAGCATTTT | CSARGDTDQPQHF
NA | TRBJ2-5 | TRBV19 | NA | TGTGCCAGTAGTTTCGGCAGGGGCCTACAAGAGACCCAGTACTTC | CASSFGRGLQETQYF
NA | TRBJ1-1 | TRBV6-1 | NA | TGTGCCAGCAGTCTTGACCTTCTCGCTGAAGCTTTCTTT | CASSLDLLAEAFF
NA | TRBJ1-1 | TRBV6-2/TRBV6-3 | NA | TGTGCCAGCAGTAACAGGGTCGACACTGAAGCTTTCTTT | CASSNRVDTEAFF
TRBD2 | TRBJ2-5 | TRBV20-1 | NA | TGCAGTGCTTGCCCCCTGGGACTAACACAAGAGACCCAGTACTTC | CSACPLGLTQETQYF
TRBD2 | TRBJ2-5 | TRBV28 | few | TGTGCCAGCAGGGGACTAGTAGAGACCCAGTACTTC | CASRGLVETQYF
TRBD2 | TRBJ2-3 | TRBV15 | NA | TGTGCCACCAGCGCCCGACTAGCGGTGAGCACAGATACGCAGTATTTT | CATSARLAVSTDTQYF
NA | TRBJ1-1 | TRBV27 | NA | TGTGCCAGCAGTTTGTCCCAGGGTCTCACGGCTTTCTTT | CASSLSQGLTAFF
TRBD2 | TRBJ2-1 | TRBV20-1 | large | TGCAGTGCTTCCACAAGTAGCGGGGGTACCTACAATGAGCAGTTCTTC | CSASTSSGGTYNEQFF